This is a list of T cell receptor beta chains from one sample in a study of patients and donors after allogeneic stem cell transplantation. TCRdb re-called the RT-PCR reads with MiXCR, one entry per CDR3 protein. The sample includes about a million distinct CDR3 sequences, more than 15% seen only once; the top ten take around 6%. The sample taken for sequencing was blood, either unsorted or a sorted T cell fraction (not recorded which). The receptors here all came from a human donor who was either an allogeneic HSCT recipient or a stem cell or donor lymphocyte infusion donor (not recorded which). It is not recorded whose cells these are; they may come from a transplant donor. CDR3s include the opening cysteine and the closing phenylalanine or tryptophan. A D gene is named only where the DNA matches it firmly. Size is omitted from some rows. Given values are once, few, many or a class for expanded clones.

clone_size	d_call	j_call	v_call	cdr3_aa	cdr3_nt
few	TRBD1	TRBJ2-5	TRBV12-3/TRBV12-4	CASSPPGQPETQYF	TGTGCCAGCAGTCCCCCGGGACAGCCGGAGACCCAGTACTTC
many	-	TRBJ1-1	TRBV12-3/TRBV12-4	CASSFDRPNTEAFF	TGTGCCAGCAGTTTCGACAGACCGAACACTGAAGCTTTCTTT
few	-	TRBJ2-3	TRBV24-1	CATSGLGWEASDTQYF	TGTGCCACCAGTGGCCTAGGGTGGGAGGCATCAGATACGCAGTATTTT
few	TRBD2	TRBJ2-5	TRBV11-2	CASSSIAGRGETQYF	TGTGCCAGCAGCTCCATAGCGGGTAGGGGAGAGACCCAGTACTTC
-	TRBD2	TRBJ2-7	TRBV12-3/TRBV12-4	CASSFWGGEQYF	TGTGCCAGCAGTTTTTGGGGGGGCGAGCAGTACTTC
-	TRBD1	TRBJ1-3	TRBV3-1	CASSQLLRDRSSGNTIYF	TGTGCCAGCAGCCAGCTACTCCGGGACAGAAGCTCTGGAAACACCATATATTTT
few	-	TRBJ2-6	TRBV12-3/TRBV12-4	CASSLQTPSGANVLTF	TGTGCCAGCAGTTTGCAAACTCCCTCCGGGGCCAACGTCCTGACTTTC
-	TRBD2	TRBJ2-3	TRBV5-1	CASRAATGTTTRSSTDTQYF	TGCGCCAGCAGGGCAGCTACCGGGACTACTACCAGGTCTAGCACAGATACGCAGTATTTT
few	-	TRBJ1-1	TRBV12-3/TRBV12-4	CASSFQRPGAEAFF	TGTGCCAGCAGTTTTCAGAGGCCGGGGGCGGAAGCTTTCTTT
few	TRBD2	TRBJ2-2	TRBV12-3/TRBV12-4	CASSPGTSGGAGELFF	TGTGCCAGCAGTCCCGGGACTAGCGGGGGGGCCGGGGAGCTGTTTTTT
-	-	TRBJ2-2	TRBV19	CASIGVARTNAGELFF	TGTGCCAGTATCGGGGTAGCGCGAACGAACGCCGGGGAGCTGTTTTTT
-	TRBD1	TRBJ2-7	TRBV6-5	CASSYSMGPGGLMDYEQYF	TGTGCCAGCAGTTACTCGATGGGGCCAGGGGGCTTAATGGATTACGAGCAGTACTTC
-	-	TRBJ2-7	TRBV12-3/TRBV12-4	CASSPRLGSHEQYF	TGTGCCAGCAGCCCCCGGCTGGGGTCCCACGAGCAGTACTTC
-	TRBD1	TRBJ2-3	TRBV5-1	CASSLLQGAADTQYF	TGCGCCAGCAGCCTCCTACAGGGGGCCGCAGATACGCAGTATTTT
few	-	TRBJ2-6	TRBV5-1	CASSFGPGRTGANVLTF	-
-	-	TRBJ2-1	TRBV5-4	CASSLGGALYNEQFF	TGTGCCAGCAGCTTGGGGGGGGCCCTTTACAATGAGCAGTTCTTC
-	TRBD1	TRBJ2-7	TRBV6-1	CASSPLDRGAEQYF	TGTGCCAGCAGTCCGCTGGACAGGGGGGCCGAGCAGTACTTC
-	TRBD1	TRBJ2-7	TRBV18	CASSPGGDRGHGEQYF	TGTGCCAGCTCACCGGGTGGTGACAGGGGGCACGGGGAGCAGTACTTC
-	TRBD2	TRBJ2-5	TRBV25-1	CASSPPSGLRETQYF	TGTGCCAGCAGCCCTCCTAGCGGGTTGAGGGAGACCCAGTACTTC
few	TRBD2	TRBJ2-1	TRBV7-9	CASSPGSRERYNEQFF	TGTGCCAGCAGCCCGGGGTCGCGGGAGAGGTACAATGAGCAGTTCTTC
-	TRBD1	TRBJ2-3	TRBV7-9	CASSYKQGESTDTQYF	TGTGCCAGCAGCTACAAGCAGGGGGAGAGCACAGATACGCAGTATTTT
-	-	TRBJ1-4	TRBV4-1	CASSQDRRKNEKLFF	TGCGCCAGCAGCCAAGATCGGCGGAAGAATGAAAAACTGTTTTTT
-	-	TRBJ2-7	TRBV5-6	CASSLSVNYEQYF	TGTGCCAGCAGCTTGAGTGTGAACTACGAGCAGTACTTC
few	-	TRBJ2-2	TRBV5-1	CASSFNWGGRPGELFF	TGCGCCAGCAGCTTCAACTGGGGGGGCCGCCCCGGGGAGCTGTTTTTT
-	TRBD2	TRBJ2-7	TRBV11-1	CASSPRAPGLAGNYEQYF	TGTGCCAGCAGCCCCAGAGCCCCAGGACTAGCGGGAAACTACGAGCAGTACTTC
-	TRBD2	TRBJ2-3	TRBV10-3	CAISGSPSGGPDTQYF	TGTGCCATCAGCGGGAGCCCTAGCGGGGGACCAGATACGCAGTATTTT
-	-	TRBJ2-1	TRBV18	CASSRQGEEQFF	TGTGCCAGCTCACGACAAGGGGAAGAGCAGTTCTTC
-	-	TRBJ2-1	TRBV12-3/TRBV12-4	CASSLDQSYNEQFF	TGTGCCAGCAGTTTAGACCAAAGTTACAATGAGCAGTTCTTC
-	-	TRBJ2-1	TRBV10-3	CAISEGGPNEQFF	TGTGCCATCAGTGAGGGGGGGCCGAATGAGCAGTTCTTC
many	-	TRBJ1-5	TRBV6-5	CASSYAGPNSNQPQHF	TGTGCCAGCAGTTATGCAGGGCCTAATAGCAATCAGCCCCAGCATTTT
-	TRBD2	TRBJ2-1	TRBV9	CASSVRPTSGRRRYNEQFF	TGTGCCAGCAGCGTACGCCCGACTAGCGGGAGGAGGAGATACAATGAGCAGTTCTTC
few	TRBD1	TRBJ2-3	TRBV5-5	CASSLASRGLTDTQYF	TGTGCCAGCAGCTTGGCCTCCAGGGGGCTCACAGATACGCAGTATTTT
few	-	TRBJ2-5	TRBV20-1	CSASIGRTKTQYF	TGCAGTGCTAGTATCGGCAGGACGAAGACCCAGTACTTC
-	-	TRBJ2-7	TRBV4-2	CASSQDLGQRNYEQYF	TGTGCCAGCAGCCAAGATTTAGGACAGCGAAACTACGAGCAGTACTTC
few	TRBD1	TRBJ1-1	TRBV6-4	CASNFPGTGKLGTEAFF	TGTGCCAGCAATTTCCCCGGGACAGGGAAATTGGGCACTGAAGCTTTCTTT
-	-	TRBJ2-4	TRBV12-3/TRBV12-4	CASSNSGLTKNIQYF	TGTGCCAGCAGTAACAGTGGGCTGACCAAAAACATTCAGTACTTC
few	-	TRBJ2-1	TRBV5-8	CASSFRRNEQFF	TGTGCCAGCAGCTTTAGGCGCAATGAGCAGTTCTTC
-	-	TRBJ1-2	TRBV6-5	CASSYAGNGYTF	TGTGCCAGCAGTTATGCGGGTAATGGCTACACCTTC
-	-	TRBJ2-4	TRBV20-1	CSARNRVLGKNIQYF	TGCAGTGCTAGAAACAGGGTTCTGGGCAAAAACATTCAGTACTTC
few	-	TRBJ2-4	TRBV28	CASCGAEIAKNIQYF	TGTGCCAGCTGTGGGGCAGAAATAGCCAAAAACATTCAGTACTTC
-	TRBD1	TRBJ1-6	TRBV12-3/TRBV12-4	CASRSRTGEGSPLHF	TGTGCCAGCAGAAGCCGGACAGGGGAGGGCTCACCCCTCCACTTT
-	-	TRBJ2-2	TRBV5-1	CASNEGAGGFRELFF	TGCGCCAGCAACGAAGGAGCGGGCGGTTTTAGGGAGCTGTTTTTT
few	-	TRBJ1-2	TRBV5-1	CASSLASAGYTF	TGCGCCAGCAGCTTGGCCTCCGCTGGCTACACCTTC
few	TRBD2	TRBJ2-7	TRBV7-9	CASSPESGSRMYEQYF	TGTGCCAGCAGCCCGGAGAGCGGGAGTAGAATGTACGAGCAGTACTTC
few	TRBD2	TRBJ2-7	TRBV27	CASSLSGLAGAEQYF	TGTGCCAGCAGTTTATCGGGACTAGCGGGAGCCGAGCAGTACTTC
-	TRBD1	TRBJ2-7	TRBV5-5	CASKPEIRGPYEQYF	TGTGCCAGCAAACCGGAGATCAGGGGGCCATACGAGCAGTACTTC
few	-	TRBJ1-5	TRBV7-8	CASSPRAGFNQPQHF	TGTGCCAGCAGCCCGCGGGCTGGTTTCAATCAGCCCCAGCATTTT
-	TRBD2	TRBJ2-2	TRBV20-1	CSAEGLAGASGELFF	TGCAGTGCTGAGGGACTAGCGGGGGCCTCCGGGGAGCTGTTTTTT
-	-	TRBJ1-5	TRBV27	CASSSTPHGQPQHF	TGTGCCAGCAGTTCAACCCCCCACGGGCAGCCCCAGCATTTT
few	TRBD1	TRBJ2-7	TRBV27	CASSLVPGQGVHEQYF	TGTGCCAGCAGCCTAGTACCGGGACAGGGGGTCCACGAGCAGTACTTC
-	-	TRBJ2-3	TRBV20-1	CSASPHSYTDTQYF	TGCAGTGCTTCCCCCCACTCCTACACAGATACGCAGTATTTT
-	TRBD2	TRBJ2-2	TRBV20-1	CSARSSSGNTGELFF	TGCAGTGCTAGAAGCTCTAGCGGGAACACCGGGGAGCTGTTTTTT
few	-	TRBJ2-2	TRBV24-1	CATTPGGNTGELFF	TGTGCCACCACCCCCGGGGGTAACACCGGGGAGCTGTTTTTT